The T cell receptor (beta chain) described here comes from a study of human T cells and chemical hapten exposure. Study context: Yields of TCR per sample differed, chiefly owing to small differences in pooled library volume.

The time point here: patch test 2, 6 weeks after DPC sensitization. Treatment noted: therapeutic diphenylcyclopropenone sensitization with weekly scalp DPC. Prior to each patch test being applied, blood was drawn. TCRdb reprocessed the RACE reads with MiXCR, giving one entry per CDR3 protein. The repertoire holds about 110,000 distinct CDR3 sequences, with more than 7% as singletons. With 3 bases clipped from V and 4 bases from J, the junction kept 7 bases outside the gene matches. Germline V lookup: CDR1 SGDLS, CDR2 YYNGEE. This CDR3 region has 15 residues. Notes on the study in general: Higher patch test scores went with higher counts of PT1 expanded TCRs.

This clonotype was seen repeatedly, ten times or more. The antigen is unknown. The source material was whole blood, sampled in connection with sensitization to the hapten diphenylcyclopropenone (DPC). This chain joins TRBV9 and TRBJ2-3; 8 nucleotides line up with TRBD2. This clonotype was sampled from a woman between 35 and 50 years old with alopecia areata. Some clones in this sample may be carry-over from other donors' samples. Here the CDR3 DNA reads TGTGCCAGCAGCGGTAGCGGGGTGGGCGCAGATACGCAGTATTTT. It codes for CASSGSGVGADTQYF.